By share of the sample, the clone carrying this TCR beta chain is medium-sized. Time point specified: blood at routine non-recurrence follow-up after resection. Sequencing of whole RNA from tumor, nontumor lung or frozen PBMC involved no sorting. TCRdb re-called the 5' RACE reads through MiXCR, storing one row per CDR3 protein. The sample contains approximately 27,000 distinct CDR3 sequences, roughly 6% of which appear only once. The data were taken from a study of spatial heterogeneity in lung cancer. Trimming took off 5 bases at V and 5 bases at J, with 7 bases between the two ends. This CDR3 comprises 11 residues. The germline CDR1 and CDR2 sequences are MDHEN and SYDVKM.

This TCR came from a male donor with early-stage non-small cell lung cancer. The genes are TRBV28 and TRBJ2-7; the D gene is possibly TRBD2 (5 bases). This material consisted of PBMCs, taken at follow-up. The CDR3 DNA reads TGTGCCAGCAGTCGGGAAGACGAGCAGTACTTC. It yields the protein CASSREDEQYF.